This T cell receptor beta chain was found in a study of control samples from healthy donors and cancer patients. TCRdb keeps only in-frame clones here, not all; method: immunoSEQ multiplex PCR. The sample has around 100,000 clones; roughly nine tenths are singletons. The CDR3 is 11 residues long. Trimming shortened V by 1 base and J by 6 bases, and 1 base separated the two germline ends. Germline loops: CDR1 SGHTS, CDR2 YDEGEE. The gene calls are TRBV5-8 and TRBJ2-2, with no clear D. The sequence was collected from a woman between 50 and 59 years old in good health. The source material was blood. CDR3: CASSLSGELFF. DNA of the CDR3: TGTGCCAGCAGCTTGTCCGGGGAGCTGTTTTTT.